This T cell receptor beta chain was retrieved from a study of metastatic and nonmetastatic thyroid tumors. On the study more broadly: Across peripheral blood and tumor or nodule tissue samples taken from malignant and benign thyroid patients, the repertoires were compared with one another. Study findings and constraints: It was reported that TCR beta diversity was significantly higher in malignant thyroid tumors than benign nodules, in blood and tumor.

A few counts support this clone. Its target is not known. No patient received treatment before thyroid surgery. This CDR3 is built from 12 residues. J was trimmed by 4 bases and V by 5 bases; bases with no gene match: 0. Authors' data handling: The study's classifier, a distant-metastasis tool for papillary thyroid cancer, was built using CDR3 differences across clinicopathological groups. TCRdb reassembled clones from the PCR reads with MiXCR. What appears here as the V and J calls and clone size reflects TCRdb's work, not the paper's. In the table there are over 25,000 clones, 15% to 20% of which are singletons.

This receptor was obtained from a female donor with papillary thyroid cancer or a benign thyroid nodule (not recorded which). Some clones in this sample may be carry-over from other donors' samples. Source material: blood. The chain carries TRBV12-3 or TRBV12-4 and TRBJ2-5; 8 bases are a match to TRBD2. Here the CDR3 reads CASSGTRETQYF. The CDR3 DNA is TGTGCCAGCAGTGGGACTAGAGAGACCCAGTACTTC.